The 14 T cell receptor beta chains in this list originate from one sample, sequenced in a study of blood T cell repertoires in COVID-19. Repertoires were generated with immunoSEQ multiplex PCR, while TCRdb's copy carries only in-frame clones and drops some. Of about 310,000 clones in the sample, approximately 86% are singletons; the top ten hold around 1.4%. Input material: peripheral blood. These receptor sequences come from a man aged 65 to 79 with acute or convalescent COVID-19.

The chain uses TRBV9 and TRBJ1-4; tentative D call: TRBD1 (5 bases). Germline CDR1 reads SGDLS; CDR2 reads YYNGEE. Trimming shortened V by 5 bases and J by 6 bases, and 11 bases separated the two germline ends. The CDR3 contains 13 residues. In DNA, the CDR3 is TGTGCCAGCAGTGATGGAGGGGATGAAAAACTGTTTTTT. Its translation is CASSDGGDEKLFF.

The rearrangement links TRBV11-1 to TRBJ2-4; 9 positions agree with TRBD1. The CDR3 covers 13 residues. V lost 5 bases to trimming and J lost 9 bases; unmatched junction nucleotides: 5. Germline V gene data show CDR1 as SGHAT and CDR2 as FQDESV (reference sequence). In nucleotides, the CDR3 is TGTGCCAGCAGCAGGGACAGGGAAGGCATTCAGTACTTC. Protein: CASSRDREGIQYF.

A note on this clone: At the DNA level, this CDR3 is encoded by other sequences in the same sample as well. The rearrangement links TRBV3-1 (or the pseudogene TRBV3-2) to TRBJ2-1; no clear D gene. The CDR3 spans 12 residues. The ends were cut back, 2 bases at V and 8 bases at J, with 7 bases in the middle. Germline-derived CDR1 and CDR2 are LGHDT and YNNKEL (reference sequence). The chain's CDR3 is CASSQLGDEQFF. In DNA, the CDR3 is TGTGCCAGCAGCCAACTTGGAGATGAGCAGTTCTTC.

J is TRBJ2-1 and V is TRBV6-2 or TRBV6-3; D is perhaps TRBD1 (6 bases). Per the germline V gene, CDR1 is MNHEY and CDR2 is SVGEGT. This CDR3 comprises 13 residues. V gave up 6 bases and J gave up 7 bases, with 13 bases separating them. CDR3 protein: CASSRRQGNEQFF. The DNA of the CDR3 is TGTGCCAGCAGCCGTCGTCAGGGGAATGAGCAGTTCTTC.

The chain has TRBV7-9 and TRBJ1-5; D possibly corresponds to TRBD1 (6 bases). Trimming took off 5 bases at V and 11 bases at J, with 16 bases between the two ends. The germline V gene encodes CDR1 SEHNR and CDR2 FQNEAQ (reference sequence). The CDR3 runs to 13 residues. CDR3 protein: CASSLAYREAQHF. As DNA, the CDR3 is TGTGCCAGCAGCCTCGCCTACAGGGAAGCCCAGCATTTT.

This clone was seen just once. V gene TRBV7-2 combines with J gene TRBJ1-4; maybe TRBD1 (6 bases). The ends were cut back, 1 base at V and 0 bases at J, with 12 bases in the middle. Germline CDR1 reads SGHTA; CDR2 reads FQGNSA. This CDR3 has 17 residues. CDR3 nucleotides: TGTGCCAGCAGCTTAGTGGGGTCAGGGGCAACTAATGAAAAACTGTTTTTT. It codes for CASSLVGSGATNEKLFF.

This chain joins TRBV2 and TRBJ2-3; D is possibly TRBD2 (6 bases). The V gene's germline CDR1 is SNHLY and CDR2 FYNNEI. This CDR3 is 14 amino acids long. V was trimmed by 6 bases and J by 7 bases, leaving 17 bases between them. The CDR3 reads CASRTLGSFNTQYF. Here the CDR3 DNA reads TGTGCCAGCAGGACTCTCGGGAGTTTTAATACGCAGTATTTT.

V gene TRBV10-2 combines with J gene TRBJ2-1, with 7 bases aligning to TRBD2. This CDR3 has 15 residues. Germline V gene sequence: CDR1 WSHSY, CDR2 SAAADI. Germline trimming cut 6 bases from V and 1 base from J; bases unmatched to any gene: 6. The CDR3 spells CASRGGSFSYNEQFF. In nucleotides, the CDR3 is TGCGCCAGCAGGGGCGGGAGCTTTTCCTACAATGAGCAGTTCTTC.

J is TRBJ2-1 and V is TRBV19, with unresolved D. Deletions cut 3 bases from V and 5 bases from J, with 8 bases between. This CDR3 contains 13 residues. The germline V gene has CDR1 LNHDA and CDR2 SQIVND (reference sequence). The chain's CDR3 is CASSILADNEQFF. In DNA, the CDR3 is TGTGCCAGTAGTATTCTGGCGGACAATGAGCAGTTCTTC. Variable domain in full (rest from reference TRBV19 and TRBJ2-1): DGGITQSPKYLFRKEGQNVTLSCEQNLNHDAMYWYRQDPGQGLRLIYYSQIVNDFQKGDIAEGYSVSREKKESFPLTVTSAQKNPTAFYLCASSILADNEQFFGPGTRLTVL.

The count of this clone is one. This chain uses TRBV7-2 with TRBJ1-5; D is possibly TRBD1 (5 bases). CDR1 SGHTA and CDR2 FQGNSA come from the germline V gene. Deletions cut 0 bases from V and 5 bases from J, with 11 bases between. CDR3 length: 15 residues. The DNA of the CDR3 is TGTGCCAGCAGCTTAGCCCCAGGGTCCGATCAGCCCCAGCATTTT. Its protein is CASSLAPGSDQPQHF.

This clone was seen only once. The chain has TRBV24-1 and TRBJ2-2; the match to TRBD2 covers 7 bases. Germline assignment: CDR1 KGHDR and CDR2 SFDVKD. The CDR3 runs to 17 residues. The junction had 21 bases not matched to a gene; V was cut back by 12 bases and J by 6 bases. The CDR3 nucleotides read TGTGCCCACGGGAGGCGGGCGGGGAGCTGGGGGTCCGGGGAGCTGTTTTTT. It encodes CAHGRRAGSWGSGELFF.

In its sample, this clone was seen once. This chain connects TRBV11-3 to TRBJ2-1; 9 nucleotides match TRBD1. V trimming: 4 bases; J trimming: 11 bases; junction bases outside the gene matches: 6. In germline, CDR1 is SGHNT, CDR2 YENEEA. The CDR3 loop spans 13 amino acids. CDR3 in DNA: TGTGCCAGCAGCTCTTCAGACAGGGGGAAGCAGTTCTTC. This encodes CASSSSDRGKQFF.

The J gene is TRBJ1-5, the V gene TRBV6-5, with 7 bases identical to TRBD1. Germline lookup yields CDR1 MNHEY and CDR2 SVGAGI. The CDR3 is 14 amino acids. The ends lost 3 bases at V and 5 bases at J; junction bases unmatched: 4. The CDR3 is CASSYGRGHQPQHF. CDR3 nucleotides: TGTGCCAGCAGTTATGGTAGGGGGCATCAGCCCCAGCATTTT.

V is TRBV7-2 and J is TRBJ2-3; D is uncertain. The CDR3 is 14 residues long. Germline loops: CDR1 SGHTA, CDR2 FQGNSA. V was shortened by 3 bases and J by 0 bases, with 7 bases between the two germline ends. The CDR3 loop reads CASSFLRSTDTQYF. The CDR3 nucleotides read TGTGCCAGCAGCTTCTTGAGGAGCACAGATACGCAGTATTTT. The full variable domain, with the rest looked up from reference TRBV7-2 and TRBJ2-3, is GAGVSQSPSNKVTEKGKDVELRCDPISGHTALYWYRQSLGQGLEFLIYFQGNSAPDKSGLPSDRFSAERTGGSVSTLTIQRTQQEDSAVYLCASSFLRSTDTQYFGPGTRLTVL.